This T cell receptor (beta chain) was found in a study of Ad26.COV2.S vaccination and SARS-CoV-2 variants. As for the study in general: As a participant in COV1001, the donor was in the Ad26.COV2.S trial arm. Donor got 5x10^10 or 1x10^11 viral particles of Ad26.COV2.S.

Trimming removed 0 bases at V and 2 bases at J, with 8 bases between. The germline V gene encodes CDR1 LGHDT and CDR2 YNNKEL (reference sequence). This CDR3 has 14 residues. Sample treatment: approximately 18 received Ad26.COV2.S at low or high dose, single or two shots; five or six received placebo; per-sample allocation not given. All samples were drawn on day 63, counting from the first vaccine or placebo injection. About this clone: Its antigen remains unknown.

The repertoire was sequenced with immunoSEQ multiplex PCR; TCRdb's copy has only in-frame clones and lacks some. The sample records hundreds of thousands of clones, around 92% being singletons. Study observations and caveats: Breadth, reportedly substantial, characterized the spike-specific CD8+ and CD4+ T cell responses after vaccination. Vaccinated and placebo-treated recipients had similar non-spike TCR breadth.

This rearrangement joins TRBV3-1 (or the pseudogene TRBV3-2) to TRBJ2-7; D uncertain. Material: peripheral blood, obtained in a trial of Ad26.COV2.S vaccine versus placebo. The clonotype comes from a person aged 18-65 years who received the Ad26.COV2.S COVID-19 vaccine or a placebo. The DNA for the CDR3 is TGTGCCAGCAGCCAAGATTCCATACCCTACGAGCAGTACTTC. It is translated as CASSQDSIPYEQYF.